The 16 T cell receptor beta chains reported below all come from one sample, sequenced in a study of T cell changes during pregnancy in multiple sclerosis. Here immunoSEQ multiplex PCR was the method, and the copy in TCRdb shows in-frame clones only, minus some. The sample consists of roughly 31,000 clones, around 94% of them appearing once. Material: CD4+ T cells from peripheral blood mononuclear cells, obtained in the first trimester of pregnancy. All receptors come from a female donor with multiple sclerosis, enrolled in a pregnancy study.

The J gene is TRBJ1-6, the V gene TRBV6-1; D is unclear. The CDR3 contains 14 residues. Germline V gene data show CDR1 as MNHNS and CDR2 as SASEGT. V dropped 4 bases and J dropped 6 bases, with 10 bases sitting between them. The CDR3 here is CASSVRDFNSPLHF. Here the CDR3 DNA reads TGTGCCAGCAGTGTCCGGGATTTTAATTCACCCCTCCACTTT.

The V gene is TRBV5-1, the J gene TRBJ1-2; 9 bases agree with TRBD1. J lost 2 bases, V lost 2 bases, and 4 bases had no gene match. The CDR3 consists of 15 residues. Germline V gene sequence: CDR1 SGHRS, CDR2 YFSETQ. The CDR3 sequence is CASSFGTGFNYGYTF. CDR3 nucleotide sequence: TGCGCCAGCAGCTTCGGGACAGGGTTCAACTATGGCTACACCTTC.

The chain couples TRBV5-5 to TRBJ2-7; 7 bases are shared with TRBD2. Germline CDR1 and CDR2: SGHKS and YYEKEE (reference sequence). This CDR3 contains 15 residues. V trimming: 3 bases; J trimming: 7 bases; junction bases outside the gene matches: 13. The CDR3, as DNA: TGTGCCAGCAGCTCCTGGACTAGGACCCCGAGGGAGCAGTACTTC. It codes for CASSSWTRTPREQYF.

V usage is TRBV5-5 and J usage is TRBJ1-1; D unclear. The CDR3 has 14 residues. Trimming took off 3 bases at V and 3 bases at J, with 12 bases between the two ends. Germline lookup yields CDR1 SGHKS and CDR2 YYEKEE (reference sequence). Here the CDR3 DNA reads TGTGCCAGCAGCTCCAGGTTGTTGGACACTGAAGCTTTCTTT. This codes for CASSSRLLDTEAFF. The complete variable domain, with remaining parts taken from reference TRBV5-5 and TRBJ1-1, reads DAGVTQSPTHLIKTRGQQVTLRCSPISGHKSVSWYQQVLGQGPQFIFQYYEKEERGRGNFPDRFSARQFPNYSSELNVNALLLGDSALYLCASSSRLLDTEAFFGQGTRLTVV.

CDR3 sequence reads: CASSLGGGQGPYEQYF. The CDR3 bases are TGCGCCAGCAGCTTGGGAGGGGGACAGGGGCCCTACGAGCAGTACTTC. This sequence joins TRBV5-1 and TRBJ2-7; 10 positions agree with TRBD1. V shed 0 bases, J shed 2 bases, and the junction held 5 bases outside the gene matches. The CDR3 extends over 16 amino acids. Germline-derived CDR1 and CDR2 are SGHRS and YFSETQ.

The CDR3 DNA follows: TGTGCCAGCAGCGCCCCGAGTGGGGCCAACGTCCTGACTTTC. It specifies CASSAPSGANVLTF. This chain connects TRBV9 to TRBJ2-6; no reliable D call. V lost 3 bases to trimming and J lost 3 bases, with 7 bases between them. The CDR3 is 14 residues long. Germline V gene sequence: CDR1 SGDLS, CDR2 YYNGEE. Drawing the rest from reference TRBV9 and TRBJ2-6, the complete variable domain is DSGVTQTPKHLITATGQRVTLRCSPRSGDLSVYWYQQSLDQGLQFLIQYYNGEERAKGNILERFSAQQFPDLHSELNLSSLELGDSALYFCASSAPSGANVLTFGAGSRLTVL.

The chain employs TRBV7-2 and TRBJ1-1; no definite D call. The V gene's germline CDR1 is SGHTA and CDR2 FQGNSA. The CDR3 covers 14 residues. The V end was cut by 2 bases, the J end by 4 bases, with 11 bases between. In DNA form, the CDR3 reads TGTGCCAGCAGCTTAACGGCGGCCGGCACTGAAGCTTTCTTT. It codes for CASSLTAAGTEAFF.

For this clone: Germline and junction disagree at one end, which may indicate a read error. The V and J genes are TRBV12-5 and TRBJ1-5; 7 bases are shared with TRBD1. Germline loops: CDR1 LGHNT, CDR2 FRNRAP. This CDR3 is built from 19 residues. DNA for the CDR3: TGTGCTAGTGTTTTGGCCCCGGGACAGCTCTCTATTAGCAATCAGCCCCAGCATTTT. As protein: CASVLAPGQLSISNQPQHF. Full variable domain (missing parts from reference TRBV12-5 and TRBJ1-5): DARVTQTPRHKVTEMGQEVTMRCQPILGHNTVFWYRQTMMQGLELLAYFRNRAPLDDSGMPKDRFSAEMPDATLATLKIQPSEPRDSAVYFCASVLAPGQLSISNQPQHFGDGTRLSIL.

The chain carries TRBV18 and TRBJ1-6, with 7 positions matching TRBD1. The V and J ends lost 1 base and 0 bases, in that order; junction bases with no gene match: 12. Germline V lookup: CDR1 KGHSH, CDR2 LQKENI. The CDR3 is 20 residues long. The CDR3 sequence is CASSPLFPGQPSSYNSPLHF. Here the CDR3 DNA reads TGTGCCAGCTCACCACTCTTCCCGGGACAGCCGAGCTCCTATAATTCACCCCTCCACTTT. Combining the CDR3 with reference TRBV18 and TRBJ1-6 gives the whole variable domain NAGVMQNPRHLVRRRGQEARLRCSPMKGHSHVYWYRQLPEEGLKFMVYLQKENIIDESGMPKERFSAEFPKEGPSILRIQQVVRGDSAAYFCASSPLFPGQPSSYNSPLHFGNGTRLTVT.

V usage is TRBV5-6 and J usage is TRBJ1-6; D ambiguous. The CDR3 runs 13 residues. Between the trimmed V and J ends, which lost 0 bases and 10 bases, there was a span of 8 bases. Germline CDR1 reads SGHDT; CDR2 reads YYEEEE. CDR3 in DNA: TGTGCCAGCAGCTTGGGGGCGGGGTCACCCCTCCACTTT. Translation gives CASSLGAGSPLHF.

The gene calls are TRBV7-2 and TRBJ1-6; D is uncertain. Germline loops: CDR1 SGHTA, CDR2 FQGNSA. The CDR3 extends over 15 amino acids. V dropped 1 base and J dropped 7 bases, with 11 bases sitting between them. In DNA, the CDR3 is TGTGCCAGCAGCTTAGGGGCGGGGTTAAATTCACCCCTCCACTTT. Translation: CASSLGAGLNSPLHF. The variable domain in full, with the rest retrieved from reference TRBV7-2 and TRBJ1-6, is GAGVSQSPSNKVTEKGKDVELRCDPISGHTALYWYRQSLGQGLEFLIYFQGNSAPDKSGLPSDRFSAERTGGSVSTLTIQRTQQEDSAVYLCASSLGAGLNSPLHFGNGTRLTVT.

V and J are TRBV6-1 and TRBJ2-1; 9 bases align to TRBD2. The germline V gene has CDR1 MNHNS and CDR2 SASEGT. The CDR3 has 15 residues. V lost 8 bases, J lost 10 bases, and 15 bases stayed unmatched. Here the CDR3 DNA reads TGTGCCAGCCATAGGGGCGGCGGGGGGGCATTGGAGCAGTTCTTC. This translates into CASHRGGGGALEQFF.

The chain couples TRBV19 to TRBJ1-2; TRBD1 agrees at 7 bases. The CDR3 contains 14 residues. V lost 6 bases and J lost 0; bases outside the gene matches: 4. Germline V CDR1 and CDR2: LNHDA, SQIVND (reference sequence). The CDR3 sequence: CASSGTETNYGYTF. CDR3 in DNA: TGTGCCAGTAGCGGGACAGAAACTAACTATGGCTACACCTTC.

The chain links TRBV5-6 to TRBJ1-6, with TRBD1 matching over 8 bases. The CDR3 covers 16 residues. V lost 2 bases and J lost 4; bases outside the gene matches: 5. CDR1 is SGHDT, CDR2 YYEEEE, per germline. In DNA form, the CDR3 reads TGTGCCAGCAGCTTCCGACAGGGGAATTATAATTCACCCCTCCACTTT. Its translation is CASSFRQGNYNSPLHF.

The chain is built from TRBV11-1 and TRBJ2-1; 14 positions agree with TRBD2. The CDR3 length is 17 residues. Germline CDR1 reads SGHAT; CDR2 reads FQDESV (reference sequence). J gave up 7 bases and V 8 bases, and 13 bases lay outside the gene matches. Here the CDR3 DNA reads TGTGCCAGCGGTACGACTAGCGGGGGGGCCAAGAGGAATGAGCAGTTCTTC. Translation gives CASGTTSGGAKRNEQFF.

The genes are TRBV11-1 and TRBJ2-7; tentatively, D is TRBD1 (5 bases). V was pared by 4 bases and J by 0 bases, with 10 bases between. The CDR3 totals 14 residues. Germline V lookup: CDR1 SGHAT, CDR2 FQDESV (reference sequence). The CDR3 is CASSSDTFSYEQYF. In nucleotides, the CDR3 is TGTGCCAGCAGCTCGGACACTTTCTCCTACGAGCAGTACTTC.